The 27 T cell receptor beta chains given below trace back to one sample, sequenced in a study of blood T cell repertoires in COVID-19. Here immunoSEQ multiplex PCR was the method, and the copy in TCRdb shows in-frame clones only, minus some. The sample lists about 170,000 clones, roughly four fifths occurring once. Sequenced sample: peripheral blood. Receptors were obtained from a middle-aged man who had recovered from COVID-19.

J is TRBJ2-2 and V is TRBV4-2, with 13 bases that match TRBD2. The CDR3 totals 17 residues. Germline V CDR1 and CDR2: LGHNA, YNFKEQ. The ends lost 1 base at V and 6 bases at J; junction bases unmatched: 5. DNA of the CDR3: TGTGCCAGCAGCCAAGCTCTCACTAGCGGGGGGGCCGGGGAGCTGTTTTTT. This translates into CASSQALTSGGAGELFF.

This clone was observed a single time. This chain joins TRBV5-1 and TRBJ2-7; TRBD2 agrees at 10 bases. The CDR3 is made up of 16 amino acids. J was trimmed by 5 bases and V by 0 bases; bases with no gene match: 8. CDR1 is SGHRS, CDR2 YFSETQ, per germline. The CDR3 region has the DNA TGCGCCAGCAGCTTGGCGGTTGCTAGCGGGGGAGACGAGCAGTACTTC. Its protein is CASSLAVASGGDEQYF.

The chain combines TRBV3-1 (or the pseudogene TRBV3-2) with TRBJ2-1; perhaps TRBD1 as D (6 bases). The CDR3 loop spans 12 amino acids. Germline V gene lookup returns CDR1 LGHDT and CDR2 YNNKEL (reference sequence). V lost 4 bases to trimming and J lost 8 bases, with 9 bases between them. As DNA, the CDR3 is TGTGCCAGCAGCCCACAGGGCTATGAGCAGTTCTTC. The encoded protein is CASSPQGYEQFF.

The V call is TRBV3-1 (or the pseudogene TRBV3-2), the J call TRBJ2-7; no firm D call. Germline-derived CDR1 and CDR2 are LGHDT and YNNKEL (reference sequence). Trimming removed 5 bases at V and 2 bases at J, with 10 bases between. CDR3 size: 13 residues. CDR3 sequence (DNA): TGTGCCAGCAGCATGAGTCCTGCCTACGAGCAGTACTTC. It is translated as CASSMSPAYEQYF.

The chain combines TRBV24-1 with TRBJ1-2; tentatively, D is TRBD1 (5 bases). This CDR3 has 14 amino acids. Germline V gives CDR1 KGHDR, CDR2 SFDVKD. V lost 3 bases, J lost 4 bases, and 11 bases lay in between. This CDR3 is CATSDPGISYGYTF. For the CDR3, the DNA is TGTGCCACCAGTGATCCAGGGATTTCCTATGGCTACACCTTC.

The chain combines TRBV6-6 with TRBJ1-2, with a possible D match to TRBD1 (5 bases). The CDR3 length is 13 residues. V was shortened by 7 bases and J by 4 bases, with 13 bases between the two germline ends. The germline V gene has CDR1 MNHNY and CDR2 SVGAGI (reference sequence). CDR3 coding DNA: TGTGCCAGCAAGCACCCCCAGGGCTATGGCTACACCTTC. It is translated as CASKHPQGYGYTF.

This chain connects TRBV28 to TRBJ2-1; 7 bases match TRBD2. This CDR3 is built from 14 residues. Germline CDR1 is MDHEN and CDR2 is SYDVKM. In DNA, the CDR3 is TGTGCAGCGGGAAGCTTCGAAGCCTACAATGAGCAGTTCTTC. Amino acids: CAAGSFEAYNEQFF.

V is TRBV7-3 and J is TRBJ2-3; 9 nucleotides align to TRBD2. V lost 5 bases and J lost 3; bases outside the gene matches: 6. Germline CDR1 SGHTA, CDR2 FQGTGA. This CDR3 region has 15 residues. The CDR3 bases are TGTGCCAGCAGCCCCGCGGGGGGGGCAACAGATACGCAGTATTTT. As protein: CASSPAGGATDTQYF.

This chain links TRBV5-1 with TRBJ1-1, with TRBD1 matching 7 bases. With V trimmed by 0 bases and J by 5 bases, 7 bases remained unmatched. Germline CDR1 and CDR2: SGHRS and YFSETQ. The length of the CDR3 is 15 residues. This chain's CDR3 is CASSLDAGGETEAFF. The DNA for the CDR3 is TGCGCCAGCAGCTTGGATGCAGGGGGAGAAACTGAAGCTTTCTTT.

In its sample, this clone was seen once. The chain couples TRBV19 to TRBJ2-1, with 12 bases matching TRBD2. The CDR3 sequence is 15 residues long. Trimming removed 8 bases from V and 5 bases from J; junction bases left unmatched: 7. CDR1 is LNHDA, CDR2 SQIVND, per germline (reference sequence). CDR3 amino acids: CASHTSGGRNNEQFF. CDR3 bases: TGTGCCAGTCACACTAGCGGGGGGCGCAACAATGAGCAGTTCTTC.

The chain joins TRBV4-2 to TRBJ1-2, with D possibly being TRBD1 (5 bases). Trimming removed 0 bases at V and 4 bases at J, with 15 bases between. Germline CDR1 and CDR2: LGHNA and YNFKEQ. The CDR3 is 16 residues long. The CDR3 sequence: CASSQDRRDVGYGYTF. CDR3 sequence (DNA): TGTGCCAGCAGCCAAGATAGGCGGGACGTAGGCTATGGCTACACCTTC.

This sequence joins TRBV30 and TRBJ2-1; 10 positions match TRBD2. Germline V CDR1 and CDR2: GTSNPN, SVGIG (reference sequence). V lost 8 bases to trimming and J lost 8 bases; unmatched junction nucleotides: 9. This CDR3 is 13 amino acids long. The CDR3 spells CAAVASGGHEQFF. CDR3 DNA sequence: TGTGCCGCCGTCGCTAGCGGGGGACATGAGCAGTTCTTC.

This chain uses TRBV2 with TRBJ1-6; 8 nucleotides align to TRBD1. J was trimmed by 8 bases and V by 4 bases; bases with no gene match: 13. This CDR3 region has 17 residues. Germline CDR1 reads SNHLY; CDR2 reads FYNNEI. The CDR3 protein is CASSAGQGNRGYSPLHF. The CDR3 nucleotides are TGTGCCAGCAGTGCAGGACAGGGAAATCGGGGTTATTCACCCCTCCACTTT.

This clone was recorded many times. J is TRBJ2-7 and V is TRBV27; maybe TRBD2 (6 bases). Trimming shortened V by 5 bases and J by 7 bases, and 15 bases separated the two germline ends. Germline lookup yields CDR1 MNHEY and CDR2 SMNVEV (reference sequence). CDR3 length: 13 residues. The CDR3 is CASSRRNAGEQYF. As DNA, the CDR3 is TGTGCCAGCAGTCGACGAAATGCGGGAGAGCAGTACTTC.

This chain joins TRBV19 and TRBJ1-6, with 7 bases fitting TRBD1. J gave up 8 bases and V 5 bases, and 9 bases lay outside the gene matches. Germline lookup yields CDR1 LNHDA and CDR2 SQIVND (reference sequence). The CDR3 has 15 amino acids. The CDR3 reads CASSWETQGDSPLHF. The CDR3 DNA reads TGTGCCAGTAGTTGGGAGACCCAGGGGGATTCACCCCTCCACTTT.

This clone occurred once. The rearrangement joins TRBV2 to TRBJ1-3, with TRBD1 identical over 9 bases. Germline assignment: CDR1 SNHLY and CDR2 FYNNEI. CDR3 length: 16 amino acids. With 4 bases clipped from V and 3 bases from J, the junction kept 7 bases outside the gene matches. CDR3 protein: CASSGPGTGFGNTIYF. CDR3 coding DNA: TGTGCCAGCAGTGGCCCCGGGACAGGGTTTGGAAACACCATATATTTT.

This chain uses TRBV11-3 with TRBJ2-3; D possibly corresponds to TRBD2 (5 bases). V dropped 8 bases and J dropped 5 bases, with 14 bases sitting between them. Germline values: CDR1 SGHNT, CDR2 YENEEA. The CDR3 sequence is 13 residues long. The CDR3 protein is CASGELDGDTQYF. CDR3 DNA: TGTGCCAGCGGGGAGCTCGATGGAGATACGCAGTATTTT. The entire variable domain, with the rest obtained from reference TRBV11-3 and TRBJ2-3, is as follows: EAGVVQSPRYKIIEKKQPVAFWCNPISGHNTLYWYLQNLGQGPELLIRYENEEAVDDSQLPKDRFSAERLKGVDSTLKIQPAELGDSAVYLCASGELDGDTQYFGPGTRLTVL.

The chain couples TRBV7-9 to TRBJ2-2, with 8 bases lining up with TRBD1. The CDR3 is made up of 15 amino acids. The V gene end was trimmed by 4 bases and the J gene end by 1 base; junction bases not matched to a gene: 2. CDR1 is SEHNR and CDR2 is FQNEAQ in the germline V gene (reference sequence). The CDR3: CASSSTGVNTGELFF. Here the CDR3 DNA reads TGTGCCAGCAGCTCGACAGGGGTGAACACCGGGGAGCTGTTTTTT. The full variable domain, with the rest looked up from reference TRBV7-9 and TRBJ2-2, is DTGVSQNPRHKITKRGQNVTFRCDPISEHNRLYWYRQTLGQGPEFLTYFQNEAQLEKSRLLSDRFSAERPKGSFSTLEIQRTEQGDSAMYLCASSSTGVNTGELFFGEGSRLTVL.

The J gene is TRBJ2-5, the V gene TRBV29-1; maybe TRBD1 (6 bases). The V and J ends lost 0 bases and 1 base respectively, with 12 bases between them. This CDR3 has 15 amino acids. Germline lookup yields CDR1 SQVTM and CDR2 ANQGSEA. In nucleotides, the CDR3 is TGCAGCGTTGAAGAAAGATGGGACACCCAAGAGACCCAGTACTTC. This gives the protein CSVEERWDTQETQYF.

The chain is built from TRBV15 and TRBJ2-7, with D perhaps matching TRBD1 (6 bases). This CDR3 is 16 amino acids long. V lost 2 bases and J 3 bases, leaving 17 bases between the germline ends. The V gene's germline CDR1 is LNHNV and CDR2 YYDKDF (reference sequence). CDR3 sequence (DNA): TGTGCCACCAGCAGATTTGACGGGACACCCAACTACGAGCAGTACTTC. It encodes CATSRFDGTPNYEQYF. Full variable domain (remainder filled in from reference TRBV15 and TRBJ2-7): DAMVIQNPRYQVTQFGKPVTLSCSQTLNHNVMYWYQQKSSQAPKLLFHYYDKDFNNEADTPDNFQSRRPNTSFCFLDIRSPGLGDTAMYLCATSRFDGTPNYEQYFGPGTRLTVT.

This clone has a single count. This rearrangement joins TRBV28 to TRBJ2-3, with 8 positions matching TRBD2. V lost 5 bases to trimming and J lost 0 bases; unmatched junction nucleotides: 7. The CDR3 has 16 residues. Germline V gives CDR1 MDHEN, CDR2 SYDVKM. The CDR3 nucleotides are TGTGCCAGCAGTCCTAGAGCGGGAGTGAGCACAGATACGCAGTATTTT. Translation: CASSPRAGVSTDTQYF.

This chain's CDR3 is CASSRGLAGNTGELFF. The DNA for the CDR3 is TGTGCCAGCAGCCGGGGACTAGCGGGTAACACCGGGGAGCTGTTTTTT. V gene TRBV7-9 combines with J gene TRBJ2-2; TRBD2 matches 12 bases. The CDR3 is 16 amino acids. Germline trimming cut 5 bases from V and 2 bases from J; bases unmatched to any gene: 3. Germline CDR1 and CDR2: SEHNR and FQNEAQ (reference sequence).

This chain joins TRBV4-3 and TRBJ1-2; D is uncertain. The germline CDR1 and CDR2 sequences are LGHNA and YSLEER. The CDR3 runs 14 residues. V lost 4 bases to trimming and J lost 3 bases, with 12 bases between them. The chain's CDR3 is CASSPVSGDYGYTF. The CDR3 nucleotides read TGCGCCAGCAGCCCCGTGTCAGGTGACTATGGCTACACCTTC.

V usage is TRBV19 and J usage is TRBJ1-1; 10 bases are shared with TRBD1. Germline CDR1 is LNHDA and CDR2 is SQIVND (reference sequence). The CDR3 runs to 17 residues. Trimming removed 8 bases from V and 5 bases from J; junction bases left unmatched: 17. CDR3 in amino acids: CASRLEGTGTGVTEAFF. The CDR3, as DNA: TGTGCCAGTCGCTTAGAGGGAACCGGGACAGGGGTGACTGAAGCTTTCTTT. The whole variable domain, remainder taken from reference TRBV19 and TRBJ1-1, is DGGITQSPKYLFRKEGQNVTLSCEQNLNHDAMYWYRQDPGQGLRLIYYSQIVNDFQKGDIAEGYSVSREKKESFPLTVTSAQKNPTAFYLCASRLEGTGTGVTEAFFGQGTRLTVV.

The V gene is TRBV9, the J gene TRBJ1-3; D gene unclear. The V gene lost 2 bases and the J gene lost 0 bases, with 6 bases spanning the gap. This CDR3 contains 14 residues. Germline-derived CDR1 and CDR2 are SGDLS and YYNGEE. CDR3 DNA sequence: TGTGCCAGCAGCGTGAGTACCTCTGGAAACACCATATATTTT. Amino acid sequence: CASSVSTSGNTIYF.

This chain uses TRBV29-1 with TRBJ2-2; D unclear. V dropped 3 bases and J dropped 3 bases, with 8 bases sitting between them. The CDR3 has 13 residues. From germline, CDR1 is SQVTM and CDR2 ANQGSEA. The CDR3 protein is CSVEADYTGELFF. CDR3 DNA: TGCAGCGTTGAGGCTGATTACACCGGGGAGCTGTTTTTT.

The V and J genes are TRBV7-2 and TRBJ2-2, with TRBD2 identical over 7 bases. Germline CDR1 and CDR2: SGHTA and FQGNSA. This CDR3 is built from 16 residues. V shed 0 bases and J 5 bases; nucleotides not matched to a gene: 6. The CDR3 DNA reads TGTGCCAGCAGCTTAGCTTTGACTAGCACAACCGGGGAGCTGTTTTTT. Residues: CASSLALTSTTGELFF.